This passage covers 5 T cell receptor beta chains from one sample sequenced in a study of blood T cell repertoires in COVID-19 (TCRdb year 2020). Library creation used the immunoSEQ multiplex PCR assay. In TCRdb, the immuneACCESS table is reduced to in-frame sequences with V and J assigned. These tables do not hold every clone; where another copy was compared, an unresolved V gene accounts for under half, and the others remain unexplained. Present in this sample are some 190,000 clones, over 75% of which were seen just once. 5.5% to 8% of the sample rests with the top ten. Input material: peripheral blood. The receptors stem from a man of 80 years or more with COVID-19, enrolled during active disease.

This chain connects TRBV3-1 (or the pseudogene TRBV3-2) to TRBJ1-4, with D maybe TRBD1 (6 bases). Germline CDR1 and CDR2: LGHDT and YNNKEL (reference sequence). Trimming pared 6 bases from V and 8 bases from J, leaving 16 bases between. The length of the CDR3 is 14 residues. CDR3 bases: TGTGCCAGCAGTATGAAGGGGGGGAGCGAAAAACTGTTTTTT. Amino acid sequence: CASSMKGGSEKLFF.

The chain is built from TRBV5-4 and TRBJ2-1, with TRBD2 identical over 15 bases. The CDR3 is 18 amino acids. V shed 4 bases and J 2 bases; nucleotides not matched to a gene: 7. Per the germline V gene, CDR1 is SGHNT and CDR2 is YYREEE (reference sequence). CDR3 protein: CASSVGTSGGKTYNEQFF. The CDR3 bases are TGTGCCAGCAGCGTCGGGACTAGCGGGGGGAAGACCTACAATGAGCAGTTCTTC.

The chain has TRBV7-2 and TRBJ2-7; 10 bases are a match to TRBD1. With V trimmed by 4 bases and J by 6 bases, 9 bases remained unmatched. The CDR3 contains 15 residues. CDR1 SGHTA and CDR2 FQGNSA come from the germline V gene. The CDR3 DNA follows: TGTGCCAGCAGCTCCAGACAGGGGGCACAGGTCGAGCAGTACTTC. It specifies CASSSRQGAQVEQYF.

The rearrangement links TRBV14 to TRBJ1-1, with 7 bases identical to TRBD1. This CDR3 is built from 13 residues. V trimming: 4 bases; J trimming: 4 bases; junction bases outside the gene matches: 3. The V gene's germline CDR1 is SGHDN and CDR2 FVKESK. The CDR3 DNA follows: TGTGCCAGCAGCCGTCAGGGGGTCACTGAAGCTTTCTTT. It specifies CASSRQGVTEAFF.

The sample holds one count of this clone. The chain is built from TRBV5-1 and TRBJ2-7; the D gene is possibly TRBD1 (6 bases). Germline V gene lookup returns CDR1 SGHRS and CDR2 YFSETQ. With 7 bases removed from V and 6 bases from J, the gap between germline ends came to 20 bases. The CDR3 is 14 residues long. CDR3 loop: CASRWGTGQREQYF. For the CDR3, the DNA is TGCGCCAGCCGCTGGGGCACCGGACAGCGCGAGCAGTACTTC.